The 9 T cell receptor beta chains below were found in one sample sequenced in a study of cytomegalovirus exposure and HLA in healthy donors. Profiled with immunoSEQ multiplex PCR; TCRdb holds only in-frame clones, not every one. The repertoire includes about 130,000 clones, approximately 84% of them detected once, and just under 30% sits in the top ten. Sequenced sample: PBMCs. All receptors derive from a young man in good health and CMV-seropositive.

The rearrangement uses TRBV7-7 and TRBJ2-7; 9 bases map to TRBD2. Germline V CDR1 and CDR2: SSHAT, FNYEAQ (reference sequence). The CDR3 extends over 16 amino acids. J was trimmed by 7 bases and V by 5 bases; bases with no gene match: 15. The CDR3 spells CASSPLLSGRMEEQYF. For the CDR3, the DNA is TGTGCCAGCAGCCCACTACTTAGCGGGAGAATGGAAGAGCAGTACTTC.

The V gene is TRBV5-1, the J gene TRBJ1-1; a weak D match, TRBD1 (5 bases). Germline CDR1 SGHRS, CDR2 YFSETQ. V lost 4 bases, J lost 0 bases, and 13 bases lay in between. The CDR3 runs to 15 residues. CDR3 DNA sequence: TGCGCCAGCAGCCTGGGGCAGGGTCTGAACACTGAAGCTTTCTTT. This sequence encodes CASSLGQGLNTEAFF.

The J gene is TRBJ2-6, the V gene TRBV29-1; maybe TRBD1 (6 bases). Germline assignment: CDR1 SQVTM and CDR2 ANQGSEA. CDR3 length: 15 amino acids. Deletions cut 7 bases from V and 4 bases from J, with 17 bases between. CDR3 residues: CSARGLFEGANVLTF. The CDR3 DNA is TGCAGCGCCAGGGGTTTATTCGAGGGGGCCAACGTCCTGACTTTC.

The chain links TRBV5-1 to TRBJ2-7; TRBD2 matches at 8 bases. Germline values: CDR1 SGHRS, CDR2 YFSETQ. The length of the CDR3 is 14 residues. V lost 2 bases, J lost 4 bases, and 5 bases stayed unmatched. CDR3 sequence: CASSFGGGHYEQYF. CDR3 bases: TGCGCCAGCAGCTTCGGGGGGGGGCATTACGAGCAGTACTTC.

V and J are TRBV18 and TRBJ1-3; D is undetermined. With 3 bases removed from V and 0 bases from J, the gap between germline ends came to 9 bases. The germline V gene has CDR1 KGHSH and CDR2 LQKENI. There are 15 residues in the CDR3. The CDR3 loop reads CASSPYGSSGNTIYF. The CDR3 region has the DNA TGTGCCAGCTCACCTTACGGGAGCTCTGGAAACACCATATATTTT. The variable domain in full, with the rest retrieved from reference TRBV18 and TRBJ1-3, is NAGVMQNPRHLVRRRGQEARLRCSPMKGHSHVYWYRQLPEEGLKFMVYLQKENIIDESGMPKERFSAEFPKEGPSILRIQQVVRGDSAAYFCASSPYGSSGNTIYFGEGSWLTVV.

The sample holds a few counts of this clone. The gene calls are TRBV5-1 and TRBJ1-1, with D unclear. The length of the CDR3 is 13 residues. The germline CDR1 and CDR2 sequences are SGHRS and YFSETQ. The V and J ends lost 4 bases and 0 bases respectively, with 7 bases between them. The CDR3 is CASSPDLNTEAFF. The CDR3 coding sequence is TGCGCCAGCAGCCCGGACTTGAACACTGAAGCTTTCTTT.

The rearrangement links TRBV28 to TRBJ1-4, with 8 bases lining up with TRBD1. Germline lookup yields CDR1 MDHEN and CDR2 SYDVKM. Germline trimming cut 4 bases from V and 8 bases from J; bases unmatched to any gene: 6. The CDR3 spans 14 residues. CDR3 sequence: CASSSKTGEEKLFF. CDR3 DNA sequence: TGTGCCAGCAGTTCAAAGACAGGGGAGGAAAAACTGTTTTTT.

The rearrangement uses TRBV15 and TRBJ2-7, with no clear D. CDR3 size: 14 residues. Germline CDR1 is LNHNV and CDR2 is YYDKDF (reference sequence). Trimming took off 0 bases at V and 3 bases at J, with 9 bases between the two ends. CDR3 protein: CATSREAKNYEQYF. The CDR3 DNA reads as TGTGCCACCAGCAGAGAGGCAAAAAACTACGAGCAGTACTTC.

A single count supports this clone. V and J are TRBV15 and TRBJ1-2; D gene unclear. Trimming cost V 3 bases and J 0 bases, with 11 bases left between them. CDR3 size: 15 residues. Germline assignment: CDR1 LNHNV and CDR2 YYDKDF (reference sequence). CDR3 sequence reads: CATSRERKTNYGYTF. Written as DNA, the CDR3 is TGTGCCACCAGCAGGGAGAGAAAAACTAACTATGGCTACACCTTC. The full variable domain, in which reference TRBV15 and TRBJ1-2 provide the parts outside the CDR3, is DAMVIQNPRYQVTQFGKPVTLSCSQTLNHNVMYWYQQKSSQAPKLLFHYYDKDFNNEADTPDNFQSRRPNTSFCFLDIRSPGLGDTAMYLCATSRERKTNYGYTFGSGTRLTVV.